These 18 T cell receptor beta chains were sequenced from one sample in a study of shared clonotypes between healthy human individuals. Libraries were prepared by immunoSEQ multiplex PCR; TCRdb keeps only in-frame clonotypes and omits some of them. Among about 490,000 clones listed, roughly 80% were seen once. The sample was PBMCs. The receptors stem from a woman in her thirties or forties in good health. Some clones in this sample may be carry-over from other donors' samples.

This clone occurred once. One base separates it from a far larger clone, so it is likely a read error. Other DNA sequences of this sample code for an identical CDR3. This chain connects TRBV10-3 to TRBJ2-7, with D unclear. The CDR3 covers 12 residues. CDR1 is ENHRY and CDR2 is SYGVKD in the germline V gene. The CDR3 region has the DNA TGTGCCATAAGTGAGTCCCTCTACGAGCAGTACTTC. Translated, it gives CAISESLYEQYF.

In regard to this clone: It is likely a read error: a sequence one base away is far more abundant. The genes are TRBV5-8 and TRBJ1-5, with no clear D. V lost 6 bases to trimming and J lost 0 bases, with 16 bases between them. The CDR3 is 16 amino acids. In germline, CDR1 is SGHTS, CDR2 YDEGEE. The CDR3 nucleotides read TGTGCCAGCACCTCTTCCGGGGTCACTAGCAATCAGCCCCAGCATTTT. This sequence encodes CASTSSGVTSNQPQHF.

In its sample, this clone was seen many times. This chain joins TRBV10-3 and TRBJ2-3; 10 bases agree with TRBD2. Per the germline V gene, CDR1 is ENHRY and CDR2 is SYGVKD. The CDR3 covers 16 residues. With 0 bases clipped from V and 2 bases from J, the junction kept 2 bases outside the gene matches. CDR3 nucleotide sequence: TGTGCCATCAGTGAGTCAACTAGCGGGGCCACAGATACGCAGTATTTT. It translates to CAISESTSGATDTQYF.

This clone came up many times. V usage is TRBV7-2 and J usage is TRBJ1-1; no clear D gene. From germline, CDR1 is SGHTA and CDR2 FQGNSA. CDR3 size: 13 residues. V was cut by 2 bases and J by 7 bases, with 11 bases left in between. The CDR3 region is CASSLPSLVEAFF. CDR3 DNA sequence: TGTGCCAGCAGCTTACCTTCTTTAGTTGAAGCTTTCTTT.

This clone was observed once. This rearrangement joins TRBV10-3 to TRBJ2-7; D perhaps matches TRBD2 (5 bases). CDR3 length equals 14 residues. Deletions cut 4 bases from V and 3 bases from J, with 13 bases between. Germline V CDR1 and CDR2: ENHRY, SYGVKD. This CDR3 reads CAISAGILGYEQYF. DNA for the CDR3: TGTGCCATCAGTGCGGGGATCCTAGGCTACGAGCAGTACTTC.

The chain carries TRBV28 and TRBJ1-1; 7 bases line up with TRBD1. V lost 6 bases and J lost 3; bases outside the gene matches: 13. Germline CDR1 reads MDHEN; CDR2 reads SYDVKM. This CDR3 has 16 amino acids. The CDR3 DNA reads as TGTGCCAGCAGGGCTCGACAGGGAGGTTGGGACACTGAAGCTTTCTTT. Its protein product is CASRARQGGWDTEAFF.

The chain is built from TRBV19 and TRBJ1-1; D might be TRBD1 (5 bases). Per germline, CDR1 LNHDA and CDR2 SQIVND (reference sequence). V lost 10 bases and J lost 3, with 15 bases in between. This CDR3 comprises 13 residues. The CDR3 bases are TGTGCCACCGTAAGGCGGGGGTACACTGAAGCTTTCTTT. This sequence encodes CATVRRGYTEAFF.

This clone was detected once. The chain recombines TRBV7-9 with TRBJ1-2, with D possibly being TRBD1 (5 bases). V was pared by 8 bases and J by 3 bases, with 10 bases between. CDR1 and CDR2 (germline): SEHNR, FQNEAQ (reference sequence). The CDR3 consists of 12 residues. CDR3 bases: TGTGCCAGCGGAGGGGCTGACTATGGCTACACCTTC. This translates into CASGGADYGYTF.

The chain carries TRBV18 and TRBJ2-5; TRBD2 agrees at 9 bases. This CDR3 has 13 amino acids. Trimming took 5 bases from V and 3 from J; bases not matched to a gene: 1. The germline gives CDR1 KGHSH, CDR2 LQKENI. DNA for the CDR3: TGTGCCAGCTCAAGACTAGCGGAAGAGACCCAGTACTTC. Translated, it gives CASSRLAEETQYF. Supplemented by reference TRBV18 and TRBJ2-5, the full variable domain reads NAGVMQNPRHLVRRRGQEARLRCSPMKGHSHVYWYRQLPEEGLKFMVYLQKENIIDESGMPKERFSAEFPKEGPSILRIQQVVRGDSAAYFCASSRLAEETQYFGPGTRLLVL.

This rearrangement joins TRBV18 to TRBJ2-7, with 11 bases matching TRBD2. Trimming took 2 bases from V and 6 from J; bases not matched to a gene: 3. Germline CDR1 is KGHSH and CDR2 is LQKENI. CDR3 length: 14 residues. CDR3 DNA sequence: TGTGCCAGCTCACCAACCGGGACTAGCGGCGAGCAGTACTTC. It specifies CASSPTGTSGEQYF.

This clone turned up a few times. The chain recombines TRBV5-1 with TRBJ2-1; D is ambiguous. CDR1 and CDR2 (germline): SGHRS, YFSETQ. With 0 bases removed from V and 2 bases from J, the gap between germline ends came to 12 bases. This CDR3 has 16 residues. CDR3 sequence: CASSLDRASTYNEQFF. As DNA, the CDR3 is TGCGCCAGCAGCTTGGACCGAGCTTCGACCTACAATGAGCAGTTCTTC.

This clone was counted a few times. The DNA of the CDR3 is TGCAGTGCTGACGATTGGAATGGCTACACCTTC. Protein: CSADDWNGYTF. J is TRBJ1-2 and V is TRBV20-1, with D hard to call. The CDR3 has 11 amino acids. Trimming pared 5 bases from V and 6 bases from J, leaving 10 bases between. CDR1 and CDR2 (germline): DFQATT, SNEGSKA (reference sequence).

Points on this clone: Given a far larger clone just one base away, this is likely a sequencing read error. The gene calls are TRBV30 and TRBJ2-7; D is perhaps TRBD1 or TRBD2 (5 bases each). The CDR3 contains 10 residues. The V and J ends lost 7 bases and 6 bases respectively, with 10 bases between them. Germline CDR1 GTSNPN, CDR2 SVGIG (reference sequence). CDR3 amino acids: CAFWGFEQYF. For the CDR3, the DNA is TGTGCCTTTTGGGGGTTCGAGCAGTACTTC.

This clone has only a few counts. The rearrangement links TRBV6-6 to TRBJ2-4; 13 bases fit TRBD2. The CDR3 runs to 15 residues. Germline assignment: CDR1 MNHNY and CDR2 SVGAGI (reference sequence). The junction had 7 bases not matched to a gene; V was cut back by 6 bases and J by 8 bases. CDR3 DNA: TGTGCCAGCAGGAGAGGACTAGCGGGAGATGACATTCAGTACTTC. Protein product: CASRRGLAGDDIQYF.

The chain recombines TRBV28 with TRBJ2-7; 9 bases match TRBD1. CDR1 MDHEN and CDR2 SYDVKM come from the germline V gene. This CDR3 has 16 residues. V was pared by 2 bases and J by 2 bases, with 7 bases of the junction left unmatched. CDR3: CASSLNFGTGTYEQYF. The CDR3 DNA sequence: TGTGCCAGCAGTTTAAATTTTGGGACAGGGACCTACGAGCAGTACTTC.

V is TRBV19 and J is TRBJ2-3; the match to TRBD2 covers 13 bases. The CDR3 totals 16 residues. J gave up 5 bases and V 7 bases, and 9 bases lay outside the gene matches. In germline, CDR1 is LNHDA, CDR2 SQIVND (reference sequence). CDR3 in DNA: TGTGCCAGTATTGGGACTAGCGGGATTGGAGGAGATACGCAGTATTTT. Translated: CASIGTSGIGGDTQYF.

V and J are TRBV11-2 and TRBJ2-5; D is unresolved. Germline CDR1 and CDR2: SGHAT and FQNNGV. The CDR3 extends over 14 amino acids. V gave up 2 bases and J gave up 5 bases, with 12 bases separating them. CDR3 amino acids: CASSLLGRVETQYF. The DNA for the CDR3 is TGTGCCAGCAGCTTATTAGGACGGGTTGAGACCCAGTACTTC.

This clone occurred a few times. The sample has other DNA sequences that encode this CDR3 too. V usage is TRBV11-2 and J usage is TRBJ2-3, with D perhaps TRBD2 (6 bases). Germline V lookup: CDR1 SGHAT, CDR2 FQNNGV. Trimming shortened V by 5 bases and J by 0 bases, and 15 bases separated the two germline ends. This CDR3 has 16 residues. The CDR3 loop is CASSTWGVQSTDTQYF. The CDR3 nucleotides read TGTGCCAGCAGCACCTGGGGGGTTCAGAGCACAGATACGCAGTATTTT. The entire variable domain, with the rest obtained from reference TRBV11-2 and TRBJ2-3, is as follows: EAGVAQSPRYKIIEKRQSVAFWCNPISGHATLYWYQQILGQGPKLLIQFQNNGVVDDSQLPKDRFSAERLKGVDSTLKIQPAKLEDSAVYLCASSTWGVQSTDTQYFGPGTRLTVL.